This is a list of T cell receptor beta chains from one sample in a study of T-cell reconstitution after alpha-beta-depleted transplantation in children. TCRdb ran MiXCR on the PCR reads and lists one entry per CDR3 protein. The sample has approximately 650,000 distinct CDR3 sequences; over 10% are singletons. This material consisted of PBMCs, taken before TCRalphabeta/CD19-depleted stem cell transplant. The receptors shown here come from a girl aged 2-9 years with congenital amegakaryocytic thrombocytopenia, due to receive a stem cell transplant. Both conserved end residues are part of each CDR3. Each record gives: J gene, clone size, V gene, D gene, CDR3 protein, CDR3 DNA. D genes are given only for firm matches. Clone sizes are given selectively: once, few, many, or a class where the clone is expanded.

J gene: TRBJ2-2
clone size: NA
V gene: TRBV14
D gene: TRBD1
CDR3 protein: CASSQGQGYYTGELFF
CDR3 DNA: TGTGCCAGCAGCCAAGGACAGGGATACTACACCGGGGAGCTGTTTTTT

J gene: TRBJ2-6
clone size: few
V gene: TRBV10-3
D gene: NA
CDR3 protein: CAISEGHSSGANVLTF
CDR3 DNA: TGTGCCATCAGTGAGGGTCACAGCTCTGGGGCCAACGTCCTGACTTTC

J gene: TRBJ2-7
clone size: many
V gene: TRBV15
D gene: TRBD2
CDR3 protein: CATSRGLAGDEQYF
CDR3 DNA: TGTGCCACCAGCAGAGGGTTAGCGGGAGACGAGCAGTACTTC

J gene: TRBJ2-2
clone size: NA
V gene: TRBV4-1
D gene: NA
CDR3 protein: CASSRQSRGTGELFF
CDR3 DNA: TGCGCCAGCAGCCGCCAAAGCAGGGGCACCGGGGAGCTGTTTTTT

J gene: TRBJ2-3
clone size: many
V gene: TRBV12-3/TRBV12-4
D gene: NA
CDR3 protein: CASSNPERQDTDTQYF
CDR3 DNA: TGTGCCAGCAGCAACCCTGAAAGACAGGACACAGATACGCAGTATTTT

J gene: TRBJ2-2
clone size: NA
V gene: TRBV24-1
D gene: NA
CDR3 protein: CATESGSGPLVTGELFF
CDR3 DNA: TGTGCCACCGAGTCTGGTTCGGGGCCCTTGGTCACCGGGGAGCTGTTTTTT

J gene: TRBJ2-7
clone size: many
V gene: TRBV20-1
D gene: TRBD1
CDR3 protein: CSAVDPGQSYEQYF
CDR3 DNA: TGCAGTGCCGTTGACCCGGGACAGTCCTACGAGCAGTACTTC

J gene: TRBJ2-4
clone size: NA
V gene: TRBV10-2
D gene: NA
CDR3 protein: CASIGGLAKNIQYF
CDR3 DNA: TGCGCCAGCATAGGGGGACTAGCCAAAAACATTCAGTACTTC

J gene: TRBJ1-2
clone size: many
V gene: TRBV10-1
D gene: TRBD1
CDR3 protein: CASSDGQDYGYTF
CDR3 DNA: TGCGCCAGCAGTGACGGACAGGACTATGGCTACACCTTC

J gene: TRBJ2-1
clone size: few
V gene: TRBV15
D gene: NA
CDR3 protein: CATSRPTGNEQFF
CDR3 DNA: TGTGCCACCAGCAGGCCGACAGGAAATGAGCAGTTCTTC

J gene: TRBJ2-2
clone size: many
V gene: TRBV27
D gene: NA
CDR3 protein: CASSLRGLNTGELFF
CDR3 DNA: TGTGCCAGCAGTTTACGAGGTTTGAACACCGGGGAGCTGTTTTTT

J gene: TRBJ2-3
clone size: many
V gene: TRBV19
D gene: TRBD2
CDR3 protein: CASSKLAGVGDTQYF
CDR3 DNA: TGTGCCAGTAGTAAACTAGCGGGAGTGGGAGATACGCAGTATTTT

J gene: TRBJ1-4
clone size: many
V gene: TRBV5-1
D gene: NA
CDR3 protein: CASSPGSGRGANEKLFF
CDR3 DNA: TGCGCCAGCAGCCCCGGATCGGGACGGGGCGCTAATGAAAAACTGTTTTTT

J gene: TRBJ2-7
clone size: many
V gene: TRBV12-3/TRBV12-4
D gene: TRBD2
CDR3 protein: CASSPGLAHYEQYF
CDR3 DNA: TGTGCCAGCAGTCCGGGACTAGCACACTACGAGCAGTACTTC

J gene: TRBJ2-7
clone size: NA
V gene: TRBV4-1
D gene: NA
CDR3 protein: CASSQDRADQGYEQYF
CDR3 DNA: TGCGCCAGCAGCCAAGATCGGGCAGATCAGGGTTACGAGCAGTACTTC

J gene: TRBJ2-5
clone size: many
V gene: TRBV5-1
D gene: NA
CDR3 protein: CASSPGQQETQYF
CDR3 DNA: TGCGCCAGCAGCCCGGGACAACAAGAGACCCAGTACTTC

J gene: TRBJ2-5
clone size: many
V gene: TRBV6-1
D gene: NA
CDR3 protein: CASSGGPTQETQYF
CDR3 DNA: TGTGCCAGCAGTGGGGGACCAACCCAAGAGACCCAGTACTTC

J gene: TRBJ2-3
clone size: few
V gene: TRBV11-2
D gene: TRBD2
CDR3 protein: CASSRTSGQMGTQYF
CDR3 DNA: TGTGCCAGCAGCCGCACTAGCGGGCAGATGGGTACGCAGTATTTT

J gene: TRBJ1-2
clone size: NA
V gene: TRBV30
D gene: NA
CDR3 protein: CAWRLGWAVGYTF
CDR3 DNA: TGTGCCTGGAGGTTGGGGTGGGCAGTCGGCTACACCTTC

J gene: TRBJ1-1
clone size: NA
V gene: TRBV5-1
D gene: NA
CDR3 protein: CASSLGESTTEAFF
CDR3 DNA: TGCGCCAGCAGTCTGGGGGAATCCACCACTGAAGCTTTCTTT

J gene: TRBJ1-1
clone size: NA
V gene: TRBV2
D gene: NA
CDR3 protein: CASRVPGTEAFF
CDR3 DNA: TGTGCCAGCAGGGTACCTGGTACTGAAGCTTTCTTT

J gene: TRBJ2-2
clone size: NA
V gene: TRBV4-2
D gene: NA
CDR3 protein: CASSPEGANTGELFF
CDR3 DNA: TGTGCCAGCAGCCCCGAGGGGGCGAACACCGGGGAGCTGTTTTTT